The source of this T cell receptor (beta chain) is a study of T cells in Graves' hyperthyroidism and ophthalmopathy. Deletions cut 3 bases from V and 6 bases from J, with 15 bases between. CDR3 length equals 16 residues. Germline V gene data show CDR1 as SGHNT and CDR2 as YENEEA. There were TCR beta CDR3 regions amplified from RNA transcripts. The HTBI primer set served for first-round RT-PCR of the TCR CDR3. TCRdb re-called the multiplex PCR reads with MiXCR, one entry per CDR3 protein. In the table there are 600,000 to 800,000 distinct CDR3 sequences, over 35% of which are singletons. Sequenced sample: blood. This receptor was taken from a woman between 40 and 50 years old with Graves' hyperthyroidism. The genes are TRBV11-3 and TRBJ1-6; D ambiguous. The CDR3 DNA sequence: TGTGCCAGCAGCTTGGGTCGGGGATTGACTAATTCACCCCTCCACTTT. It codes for CASSLGRGLTNSPLHF.